This T cell receptor beta chain was obtained from a study of T cells in Graves' hyperthyroidism and ophthalmopathy. Turning to the study itself: Sampling of peripheral blood happened at initial diagnosis, prior to any treatment. Broader study findings: In simple terms, a model built on 13 V-J features told ophthalmopathy apart from stable hyperthyroidism.

There are many counts of this clonotype. The antigen remains unidentified. RNA transcripts gave rise to amplified TCR beta CDR3 regions. RT-PCR in the first round (using the HTBI primer set) targeted the TCR CDR3. TCRdb independently ran MiXCR on the multiplex PCR reads; one entry per CDR3 protein. The top ten clones hold about 31% of a sample with more than 500,000 distinct CDR3 sequences, around 16% of them seen once. Losses at the gene ends were 2 bases for V and 1 base for J; bases not matched to a gene: 16. This CDR3 is built from 20 residues. Germline V gene lookup returns CDR1 SGHVS and CDR2 FQNEAQ.

Sequencing was carried out using blood. This rearrangement joins TRBV7-8 to TRBJ2-3; 9 nucleotides align to TRBD2. The receptor's source is a woman in her twenties or thirties with Graves' ophthalmopathy. The CDR3 nucleotides are TGTGCCAGCAGCTTAATTATGAGCCAGCGGGGGGCCGCTCGCACAGATACGCAGTATTTT. Amino acid sequence: CASSLIMSQRGAARTDTQYF.